This T cell receptor beta chain was recovered during a study of blood T cell repertoires in COVID-19. Study information: The study drew acute and convalescent COVID-19 samples from the United States, Italy and Spain.

Authors' methods: How many nucleated cells were present was estimated from reference gene primer amplification. Data came from immunoSEQ multiplex PCR; TCRdb stores just in-frame clones and leaves some out. From that table come the V and J calls and clone size; the DNA was used to work out D and trimming. The sample has 150,000 or so clones, about 93% seen once. Germline assignment: CDR1 MDHEN and CDR2 SYDVKM. With 5 bases clipped from V and 6 bases from J, the junction kept 4 bases outside the gene matches. This CDR3 comprises 14 residues. This receptor was taken from a woman between 45 and 65 years old with acute or convalescent COVID-19. Sequencing was carried out using peripheral blood. V usage is TRBV28 and J usage is TRBJ1-5; 10 positions match TRBD1. CDR3 coding DNA: TGTGCCAGCAGTCCGACAGGGGGCAGTCAGCCCCAGCATTTT. Its translation is CASSPTGGSQPQHF.